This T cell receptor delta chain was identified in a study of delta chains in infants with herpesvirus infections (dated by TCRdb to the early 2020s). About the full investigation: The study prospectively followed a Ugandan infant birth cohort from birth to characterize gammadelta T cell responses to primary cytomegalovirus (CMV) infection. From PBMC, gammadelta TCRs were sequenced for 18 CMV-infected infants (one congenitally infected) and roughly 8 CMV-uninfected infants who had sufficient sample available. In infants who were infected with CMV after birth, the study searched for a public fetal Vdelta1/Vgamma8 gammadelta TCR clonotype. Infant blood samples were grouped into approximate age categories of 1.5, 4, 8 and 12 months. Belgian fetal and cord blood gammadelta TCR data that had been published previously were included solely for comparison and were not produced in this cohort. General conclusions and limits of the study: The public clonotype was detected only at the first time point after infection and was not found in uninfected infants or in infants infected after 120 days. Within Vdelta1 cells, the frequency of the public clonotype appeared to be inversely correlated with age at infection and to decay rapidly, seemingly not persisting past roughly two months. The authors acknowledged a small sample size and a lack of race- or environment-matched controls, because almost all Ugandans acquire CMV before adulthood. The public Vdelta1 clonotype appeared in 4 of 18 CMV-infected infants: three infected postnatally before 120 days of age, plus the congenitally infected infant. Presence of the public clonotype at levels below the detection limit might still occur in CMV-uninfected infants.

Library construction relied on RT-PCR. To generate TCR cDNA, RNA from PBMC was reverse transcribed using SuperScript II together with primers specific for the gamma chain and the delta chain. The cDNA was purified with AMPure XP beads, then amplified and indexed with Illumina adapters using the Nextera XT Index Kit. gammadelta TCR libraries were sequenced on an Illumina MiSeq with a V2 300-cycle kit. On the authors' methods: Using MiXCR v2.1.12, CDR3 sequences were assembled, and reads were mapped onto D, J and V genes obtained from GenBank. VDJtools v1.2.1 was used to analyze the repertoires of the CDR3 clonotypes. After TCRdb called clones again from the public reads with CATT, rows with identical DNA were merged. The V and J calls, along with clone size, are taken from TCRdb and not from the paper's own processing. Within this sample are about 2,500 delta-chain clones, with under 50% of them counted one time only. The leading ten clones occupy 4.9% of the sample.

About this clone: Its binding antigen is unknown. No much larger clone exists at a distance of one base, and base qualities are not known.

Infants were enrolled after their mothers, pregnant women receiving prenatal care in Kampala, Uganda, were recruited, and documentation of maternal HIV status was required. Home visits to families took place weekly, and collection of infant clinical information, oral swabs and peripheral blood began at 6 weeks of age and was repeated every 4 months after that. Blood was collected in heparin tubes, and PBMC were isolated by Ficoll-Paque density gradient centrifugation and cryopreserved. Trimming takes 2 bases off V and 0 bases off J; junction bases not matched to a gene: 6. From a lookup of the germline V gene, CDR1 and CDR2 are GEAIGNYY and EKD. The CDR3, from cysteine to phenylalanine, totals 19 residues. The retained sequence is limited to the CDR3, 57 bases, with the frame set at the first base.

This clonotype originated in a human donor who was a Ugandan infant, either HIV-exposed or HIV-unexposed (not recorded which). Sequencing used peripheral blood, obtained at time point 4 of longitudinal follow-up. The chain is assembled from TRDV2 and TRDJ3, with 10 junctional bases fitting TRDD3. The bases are TGTGCCTGTGACAGTCTGGGGGATATGGACTCCTGGGACACCCGACAGATGTTTTTC. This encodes CACDSLGDMDSWDTRQMFF.